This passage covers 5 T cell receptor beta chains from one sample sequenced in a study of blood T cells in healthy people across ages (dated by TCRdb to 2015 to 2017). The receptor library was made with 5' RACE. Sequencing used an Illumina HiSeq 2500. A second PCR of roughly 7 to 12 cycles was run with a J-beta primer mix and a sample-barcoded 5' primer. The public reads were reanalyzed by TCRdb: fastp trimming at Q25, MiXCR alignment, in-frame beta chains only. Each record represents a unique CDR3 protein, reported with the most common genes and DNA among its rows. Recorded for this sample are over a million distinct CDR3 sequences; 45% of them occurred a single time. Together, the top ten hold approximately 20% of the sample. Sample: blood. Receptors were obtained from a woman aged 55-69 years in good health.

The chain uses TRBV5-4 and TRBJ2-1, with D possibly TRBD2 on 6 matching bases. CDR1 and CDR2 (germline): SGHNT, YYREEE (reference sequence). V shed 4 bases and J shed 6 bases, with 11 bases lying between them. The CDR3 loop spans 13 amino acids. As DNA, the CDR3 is TGTGCCAGCAGCAGCGGACTATCCAATGAGCAGTTCTTC. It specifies CASSSGLSNEQFF. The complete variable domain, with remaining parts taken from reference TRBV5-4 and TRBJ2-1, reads ETGVTQSPTHLIKTRGQQVTLRCSSQSGHNTVSWYQQALGQGPQFIFQYYREEENGRGNFPPRFSGLQFPNYSSELNVNALELDDSALYLCASSSGLSNEQFFGPGTRLTVL.

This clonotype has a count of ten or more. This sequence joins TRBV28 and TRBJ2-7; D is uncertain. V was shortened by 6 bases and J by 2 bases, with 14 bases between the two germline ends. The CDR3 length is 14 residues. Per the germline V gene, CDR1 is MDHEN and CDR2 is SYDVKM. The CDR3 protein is CASSPEWGPYEQYF. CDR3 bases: TGTGCCAGCAGCCCCGAGTGGGGTCCCTACGAGCAGTACTTC.

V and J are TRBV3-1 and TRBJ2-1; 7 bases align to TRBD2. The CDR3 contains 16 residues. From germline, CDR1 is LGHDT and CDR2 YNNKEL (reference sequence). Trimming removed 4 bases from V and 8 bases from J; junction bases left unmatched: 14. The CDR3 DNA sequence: TGTGCCAGCAGCCCAGAGACGGGGGGAGGGCCGTATGAGCAGTTCTTC. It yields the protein CASSPETGGGPYEQFF.

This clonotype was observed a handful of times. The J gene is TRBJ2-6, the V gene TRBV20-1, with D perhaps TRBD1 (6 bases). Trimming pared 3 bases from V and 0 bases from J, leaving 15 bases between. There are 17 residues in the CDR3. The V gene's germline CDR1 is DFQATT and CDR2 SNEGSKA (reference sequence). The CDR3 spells CSARVQGSNSGANVLTF. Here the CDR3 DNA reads TGCAGTGCTAGGGTACAGGGTTCAAACTCTGGGGCCAACGTCCTGACTTTC.

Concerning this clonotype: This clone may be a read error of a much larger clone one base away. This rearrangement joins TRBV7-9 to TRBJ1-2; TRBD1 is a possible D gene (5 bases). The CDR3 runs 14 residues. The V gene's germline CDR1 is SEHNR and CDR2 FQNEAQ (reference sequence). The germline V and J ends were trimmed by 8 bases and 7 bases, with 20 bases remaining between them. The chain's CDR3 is CASGASNQGSGYTF. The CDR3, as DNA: TGTGCCAGCGGCGCCTCGAACCAGGGCTCTGGCTACACCTTC.